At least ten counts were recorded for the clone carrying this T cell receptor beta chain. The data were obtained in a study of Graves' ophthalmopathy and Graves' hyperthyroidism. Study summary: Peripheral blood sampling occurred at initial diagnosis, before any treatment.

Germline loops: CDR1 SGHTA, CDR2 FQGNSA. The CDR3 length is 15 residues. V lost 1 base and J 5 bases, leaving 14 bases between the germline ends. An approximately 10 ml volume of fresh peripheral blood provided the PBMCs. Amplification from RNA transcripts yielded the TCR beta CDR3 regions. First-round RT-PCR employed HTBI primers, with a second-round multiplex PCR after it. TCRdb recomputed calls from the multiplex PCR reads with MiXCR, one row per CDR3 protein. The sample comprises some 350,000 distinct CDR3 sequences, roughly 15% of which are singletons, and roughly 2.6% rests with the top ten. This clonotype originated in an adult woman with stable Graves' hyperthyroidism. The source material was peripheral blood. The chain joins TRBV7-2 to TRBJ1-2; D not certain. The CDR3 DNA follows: TGTGCCAGCAGCTTAGTTCGGTCAGGAACTTATGGCTACACCTTC. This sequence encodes CASSLVRSGTYGYTF.